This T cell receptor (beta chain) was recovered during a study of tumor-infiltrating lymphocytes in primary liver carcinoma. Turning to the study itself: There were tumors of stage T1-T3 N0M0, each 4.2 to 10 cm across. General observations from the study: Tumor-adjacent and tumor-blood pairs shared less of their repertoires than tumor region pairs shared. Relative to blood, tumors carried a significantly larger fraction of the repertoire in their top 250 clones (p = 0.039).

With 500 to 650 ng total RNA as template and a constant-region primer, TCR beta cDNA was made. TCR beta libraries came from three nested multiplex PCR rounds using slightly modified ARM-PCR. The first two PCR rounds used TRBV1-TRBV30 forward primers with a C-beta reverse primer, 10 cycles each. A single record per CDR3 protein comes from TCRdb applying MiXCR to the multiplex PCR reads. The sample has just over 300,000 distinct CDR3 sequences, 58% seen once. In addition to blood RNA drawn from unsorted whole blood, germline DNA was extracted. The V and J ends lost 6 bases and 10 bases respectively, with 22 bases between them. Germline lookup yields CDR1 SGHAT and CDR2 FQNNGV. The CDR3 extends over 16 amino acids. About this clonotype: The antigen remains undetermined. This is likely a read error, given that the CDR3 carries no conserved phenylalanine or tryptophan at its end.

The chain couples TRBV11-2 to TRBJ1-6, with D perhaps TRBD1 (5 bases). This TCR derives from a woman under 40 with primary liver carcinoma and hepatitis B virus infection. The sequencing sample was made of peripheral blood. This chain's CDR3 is CASRSTGSGAGSPLHL. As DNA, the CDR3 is TGTGCCAGCAGGTCTACAGGCTCTGGGGCGGGGTCACCCCTCCACTTA.